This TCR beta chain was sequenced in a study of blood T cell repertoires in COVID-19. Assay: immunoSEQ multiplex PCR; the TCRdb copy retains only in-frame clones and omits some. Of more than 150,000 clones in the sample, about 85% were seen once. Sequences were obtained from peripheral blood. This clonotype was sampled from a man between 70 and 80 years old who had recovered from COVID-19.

The CDR3 DNA follows: TGTGCCAGTAGTATGTTCGGCGGGATGGGGGATACGCAGTATTTT. It yields the protein CASSMFGGMGDTQYF. This chain connects TRBV19 to TRBJ2-3; a weak D match, TRBD2 (6 bases). Germline lookup yields CDR1 LNHDA and CDR2 SQIVND (reference sequence). Trimming removed 3 bases at V and 6 bases at J, with 16 bases between. The CDR3 has 15 residues. Full variable domain (outside the CDR3, taken from reference TRBV19 and TRBJ2-3): DGGITQSPKYLFRKEGQNVTLSCEQNLNHDAMYWYRQDPGQGLRLIYYSQIVNDFQKGDIAEGYSVSREKKESFPLTVTSAQKNPTAFYLCASSMFGGMGDTQYFGPGTRLTVL.